This entry is about one T cell receptor beta chain. These data come from a study of control samples from healthy donors and cancer patients. Germline CDR1 and CDR2: LGHDT and YNNKEL (reference sequence). This CDR3 has 12 amino acids. J gave up 7 bases and V 5 bases, and 5 bases lay outside the gene matches. The assay was immunoSEQ multiplex PCR, and TCRdb's table has in-frame clones only and misses some. The sample lists 50,000 to 75,000 clones; 90% were seen once. Sequenced material: PBMCs. This receptor was taken from a man aged 60 to 69 with colorectal cancer. The rearrangement links TRBV3-1 (or the pseudogene TRBV3-2) to TRBJ2-7; 7 bases are a match to TRBD1. The CDR3 DNA sequence: TGTGCCAGCAGCGAGGGGGCAGGGGAGCAGTACTTC. Translation: CASSEGAGEQYF.